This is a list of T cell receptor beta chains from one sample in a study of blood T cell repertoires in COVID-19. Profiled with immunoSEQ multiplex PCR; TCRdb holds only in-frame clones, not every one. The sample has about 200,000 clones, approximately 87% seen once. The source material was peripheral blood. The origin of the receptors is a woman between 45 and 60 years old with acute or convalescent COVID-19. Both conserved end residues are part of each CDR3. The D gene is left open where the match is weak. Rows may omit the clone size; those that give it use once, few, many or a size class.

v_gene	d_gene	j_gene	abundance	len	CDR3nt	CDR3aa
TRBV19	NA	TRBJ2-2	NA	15	TGTGCCAGTAGTCCCTCATACAGGGCCGCCGGGGAGCTGTTTTTT	CASSPSYRAAGELFF
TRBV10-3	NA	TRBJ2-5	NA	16	TGTGCCATCAGTGAGTCGAATGTGGGCCTCCAAGAGACCCAGTACTTC	CAISESNVGLQETQYF
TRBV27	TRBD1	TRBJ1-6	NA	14	TGTGCCAGCAGTTTAGAACAGGGGGAATCACCCCTCCACTTT	CASSLEQGESPLHF
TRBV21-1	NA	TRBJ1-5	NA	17	TGTGCCAGCAGCGGACCAGGGGAGTCCCGACCTCATCAGCCCCAGCATTTT	CASSGPGESRPHQPQHF
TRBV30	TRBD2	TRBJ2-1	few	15	TGTGCCTGGAGTCCCGGGACTAGCGGGGGGGCGGAGCAGTTCTTC	CAWSPGTSGGAEQFF
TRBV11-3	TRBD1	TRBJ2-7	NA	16	TGTGCCAGCAGCCCCCCGACAGGGTCAGTCTCCTACGAGCAGTACTTC	CASSPPTGSVSYEQYF
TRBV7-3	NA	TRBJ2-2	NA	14	TGTGCCAGCGGACGGGACCGGAGGGCCGGGGAGCTGTTTTTT	CASGRDRRAGELFF
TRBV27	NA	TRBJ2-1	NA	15	TGTGCCAGCAGGGACGGACAAAACTCCTACAATGAGCAGTTCTTC	CASRDGQNSYNEQFF
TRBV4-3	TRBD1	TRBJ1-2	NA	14	TGCGCCAGCAGCCCCGACAGGGTAGCAATTGGCTACACCTTC	CASSPDRVAIGYTF
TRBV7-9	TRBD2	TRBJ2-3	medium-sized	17	TGTGCCATTGAAGGGGCCACAGCGGGGGGCGATACAGATACGCAGTATTTT	CAIEGATAGGDTDTQYF
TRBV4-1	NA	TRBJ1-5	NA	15	TGCGCCAGCAGCCAAGATCAGAATAGCAATCAGCCCCAGCATTTT	CASSQDQNSNQPQHF
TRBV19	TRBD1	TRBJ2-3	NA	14	TGTGCCAGTAGTATGGGACAGGGGGTAGATACGCAGTATTTT	CASSMGQGVDTQYF
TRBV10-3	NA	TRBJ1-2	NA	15	TGTGCCATCGGTAACGGACAGTCTGCTAACTATGGCTACACCTTC	CAIGNGQSANYGYTF
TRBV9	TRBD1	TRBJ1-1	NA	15	TGTGCCAGCAGCCCCCAGGGGACAGGGAGGACTGAAGCTTTCTTT	CASSPQGTGRTEAFF
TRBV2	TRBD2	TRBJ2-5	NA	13	TGTGCCAGCAGTTTCGGACTAGAACGTTCCCAGTACTTC	CASSFGLERSQYF
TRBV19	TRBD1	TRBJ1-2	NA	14	TGTGCCAGTACCACGGACAGGGTTAACTATGGCTACACCTTC	CASTTDRVNYGYTF
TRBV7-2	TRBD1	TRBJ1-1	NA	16	TGTGCCAGCAGCCCCACCCTAGACAGGGCGGGAACTGAAGCTTTCTTT	CASSPTLDRAGTEAFF